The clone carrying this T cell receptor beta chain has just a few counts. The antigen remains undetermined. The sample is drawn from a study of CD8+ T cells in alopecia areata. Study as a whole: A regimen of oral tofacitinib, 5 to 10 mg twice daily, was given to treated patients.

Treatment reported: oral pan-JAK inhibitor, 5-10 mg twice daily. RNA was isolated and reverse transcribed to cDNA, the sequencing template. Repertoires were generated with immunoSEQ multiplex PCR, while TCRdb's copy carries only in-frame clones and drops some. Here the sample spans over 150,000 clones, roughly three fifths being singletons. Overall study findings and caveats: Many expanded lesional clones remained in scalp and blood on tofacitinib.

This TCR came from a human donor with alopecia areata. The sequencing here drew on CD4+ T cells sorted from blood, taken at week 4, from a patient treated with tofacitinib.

The CDR3 DNA reads TGCAGCACCACCCCGGACCTCGCCTTACTGGGGGAGCTGTTTTTT. Protein sequence: CSTTPDLALLGELFF. The gene calls are TRBV29-1 and TRBJ2-2; no firm D call. Germline CDR1 is SQVTM and CDR2 is ANQGSEA. V lost 8 bases and J lost 8, with 24 bases in between. CDR3 size: 15 residues.